This TCR beta chain was sequenced during a study of identical twins. Findings and limits, study-wide: While abundant cord blood beta clonotypes carried fewer insertions, memory repertoires showed no such pattern.

This clonotype was found a few times. As yet, its antigen is unknown. CDR1 SQVTM and CDR2 ANQGSEA come from the germline V gene. The CDR3 totals 16 residues. The ends lost 5 bases at V and 4 bases at J; junction bases unmatched: 11. A universal primer site arose from template switching, and cDNA bore unique molecular identifiers. Using its own MiXCR run on the 5' RACE reads, TCRdb lists one record per CDR3 protein. The repertoire holds around 1.7 million distinct CDR3 sequences, about 30% seen once, with about 0.25% in the top ten. Sequencing input: cord blood. This clonotype was obtained from a newborn girl in good health. The chain recombines TRBV29-1 with TRBJ2-1; 10 bases agree with TRBD1. CDR3 sequence (DNA): TGCAGCGTTCCGTCCCGGGACAGGGGAGTGTACAATGAGCAGTTCTTC. This encodes CSVPSRDRGVYNEQFF.